These 14 T cell receptor beta chains share one sample of origin, sequenced in a study of blood T cell repertoires in COVID-19. Using immunoSEQ multiplex PCR, the repertoire was profiled, and TCRdb retains in-frame clones only, with some absent. The sample lists some 220,000 clones, roughly nine tenths occurring once. The sequenced sample was PBMCs or T cells enriched from blood (not recorded which). The receptors were gathered from a woman in her forties or fifties in a cohort exposed to, infected with or recovered from COVID-19 (not recorded which).

The chain combines TRBV28 with TRBJ1-2, with D possibly matching TRBD1 (5 bases). Trimming removed 6 bases at V and 10 bases at J, with 27 bases between. The length of the CDR3 is 16 residues. CDR1 MDHEN and CDR2 SYDVKM come from the germline V gene. CDR3 amino acids: CASSRSNPGLTEDYTF. The CDR3 DNA reads as TGTGCCAGCAGCCGGAGTAATCCGGGACTCACAGAGGACTACACCTTC.

This clone was recorded a few times. The chain couples TRBV5-8 to TRBJ2-3, with TRBD1 matching 11 bases. V was pared by 3 bases and J by 7 bases, with 4 bases of the junction left unmatched. This CDR3 is 14 amino acids long. Germline V gene lookup returns CDR1 SGHTS and CDR2 YDEGEE. The CDR3 bases are TGTGCCAGCAGCTGGGACAGGGGGAGGAATACGCAGTATTTT. Protein product: CASSWDRGRNTQYF.

V usage is TRBV7-2 and J usage is TRBJ2-4, with 12 nucleotides matching TRBD2. V lost 3 bases to trimming and J lost 2 bases; unmatched junction nucleotides: 2. CDR1 and CDR2 (germline): SGHTA, FQGNSA. The CDR3 runs to 16 residues. The CDR3 sequence: CASSFGLAGSKNIQYF. The DNA of the CDR3 is TGTGCCAGCAGCTTCGGACTAGCGGGGTCCAAAAACATTCAGTACTTC.

The chain employs TRBV9 and TRBJ2-1; TRBD2 agrees at 7 bases. J lost 2 bases, V lost 1 base, and 3 bases had no gene match. The CDR3 spans 15 residues. Germline V gene lookup returns CDR1 SGDLS and CDR2 YYNGEE. The CDR3 DNA sequence: TGTGCCAGCAGCGTAATTAGCGGGCCCTACAATGAGCAGTTCTTC. This sequence encodes CASSVISGPYNEQFF.

The V gene is TRBV7-2, the J gene TRBJ2-5; D unresolved. The germline V gene encodes CDR1 SGHTA and CDR2 FQGNSA. V lost 4 bases to trimming and J lost 2 bases, with 17 bases between them. The CDR3 extends over 16 amino acids. The DNA for the CDR3 is TGTGCCAGCAGCTCGCGTTTAGTGGGCCGACAAGAGACCCAGTACTTC. Translating it yields CASSSRLVGRQETQYF.

This chain uses TRBV14 with TRBJ1-1; D is ambiguous. The V gene's germline CDR1 is SGHDN and CDR2 FVKESK. This CDR3 is built from 13 residues. Trimming stripped 3 bases from V and 8 bases from J, with 13 bases between. The CDR3 DNA reads TGTGCCAGCAGCCAGGGTATGGCAGGCGAAGCTTTCTTT. This encodes CASSQGMAGEAFF.

The gene calls are TRBV12-3 or TRBV12-4 and TRBJ2-1; D perhaps matches TRBD2 (6 bases). The CDR3 totals 13 residues. V lost 6 bases and J 9 bases, leaving 15 bases between the germline ends. CDR3 in amino acids: CASSPRGLSEQFF. CDR3 nucleotides: TGTGCCAGCAGCCCAAGGGGACTCAGTGAGCAGTTCTTC.

V and J are TRBV4-3 and TRBJ1-4; TRBD1 matches at 8 bases. V was pared by 6 bases and J by 8 bases, with 20 bases of the junction left unmatched. CDR3 size: 18 residues. Germline V gives CDR1 LGHNA, CDR2 YSLEER. The DNA for the CDR3 is TGCGCCAGCAGTTCAGGGGGCGCGAGACCTAATACCGGGGAAAAACTGTTTTTT. It encodes CASSSGGARPNTGEKLFF.

The chain employs TRBV24-1 and TRBJ1-2; weak D call: TRBD1 (6 bases). Trimming removed 4 bases from V and 7 bases from J, with 9 bases in between. The CDR3 sequence is 12 residues long. Germline V CDR1 and CDR2: KGHDR, SFDVKD. The CDR3 protein is CATSEQGLGYTF. As DNA, the CDR3 is TGTGCCACCAGTGAACAGGGCCTTGGCTACACCTTC.

The V gene is TRBV7-2, the J gene TRBJ2-7, with D unresolved. The V end lost 6 bases, the J end lost 0 bases, and 9 bases lay between the germline ends. The germline gives CDR1 SGHTA, CDR2 FQGNSA. This CDR3 region has 13 residues. Here the CDR3 reads CASRVISSYEQYF. DNA for the CDR3: TGTGCCAGCAGGGTCATCAGCTCCTACGAGCAGTACTTC.

The genes are TRBV4-1 and TRBJ2-5; a possible D gene is TRBD2 (6 bases). V lost 4 bases and J lost 1, with 16 bases in between. CDR1 is MGHRA and CDR2 is YSYEKL in the germline V gene. The CDR3 contains 16 residues. In DNA form, the CDR3 reads TGCGCCAGCAGCCCATCGGGCAGGGACTTCCAAGAGACCCAGTACTTC. Amino acid sequence: CASSPSGRDFQETQYF.

This clone was seen just once. This chain links TRBV4-1 with TRBJ2-5, with 8 bases aligning to TRBD1. After removal of 0 bases from V and 5 bases from J, the junction contained 5 bases not matched to a gene. Germline V gene data show CDR1 as MGHRA and CDR2 as YSYEKL. This CDR3 contains 15 residues. CDR3 nucleotides: TGCGCCAGCAGCCAAGAAGGACAGGGCATGGAGACCCAGTACTTC. The encoded protein is CASSQEGQGMETQYF.

V and J are TRBV6-6 and TRBJ1-1; D call uncertain. V shed 0 bases and J shed 2 bases, with 7 bases lying between them. This CDR3 spans 14 amino acids. Germline CDR1 and CDR2: MNHNY and SVGAGI (reference sequence). This CDR3 reads CASSYSGRNTEAFF. In nucleotides, the CDR3 is TGTGCCAGCAGTTACTCGGGCAGAAACACTGAAGCTTTCTTT.

The chain recombines TRBV6-5 with TRBJ1-1, with D perhaps TRBD1 (5 bases). V lost 2 bases and J lost 1, with 5 bases in between. Per the germline V gene, CDR1 is MNHEY and CDR2 is SVGAGI. The CDR3 length is 13 residues. The CDR3 bases are TGTGCCAGCAGTTACGACAGGAACACTGAAGCTTTCTTT. It is translated as CASSYDRNTEAFF.